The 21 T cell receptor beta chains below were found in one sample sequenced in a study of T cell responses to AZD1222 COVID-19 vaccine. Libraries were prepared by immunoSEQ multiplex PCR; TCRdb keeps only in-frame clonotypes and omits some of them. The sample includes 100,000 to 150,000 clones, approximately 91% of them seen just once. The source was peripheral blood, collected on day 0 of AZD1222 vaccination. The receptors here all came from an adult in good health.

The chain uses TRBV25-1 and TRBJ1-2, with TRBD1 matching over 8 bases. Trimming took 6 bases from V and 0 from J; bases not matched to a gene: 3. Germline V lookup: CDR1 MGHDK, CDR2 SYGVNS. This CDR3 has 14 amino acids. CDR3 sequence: CASSPGQANYGYTF. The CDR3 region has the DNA TGTGCCAGCAGCCCGGGACAGGCTAACTATGGCTACACCTTC.

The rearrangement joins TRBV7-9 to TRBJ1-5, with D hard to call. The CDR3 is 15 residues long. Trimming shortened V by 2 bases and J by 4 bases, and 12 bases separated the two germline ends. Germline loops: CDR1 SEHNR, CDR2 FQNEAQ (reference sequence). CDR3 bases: TGTGCCAGCAGCTTAACCGCCAGCCTTAATCAGCCCCAGCATTTT. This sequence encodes CASSLTASLNQPQHF.

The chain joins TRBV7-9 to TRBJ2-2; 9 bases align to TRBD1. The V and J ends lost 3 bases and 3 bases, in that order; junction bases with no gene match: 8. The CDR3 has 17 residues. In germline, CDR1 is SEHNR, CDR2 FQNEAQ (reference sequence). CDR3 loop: CASSFTGTGMYTGELFF. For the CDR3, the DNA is TGTGCCAGCAGCTTCACCGGGACAGGGATGTACACCGGGGAGCTGTTTTTT.

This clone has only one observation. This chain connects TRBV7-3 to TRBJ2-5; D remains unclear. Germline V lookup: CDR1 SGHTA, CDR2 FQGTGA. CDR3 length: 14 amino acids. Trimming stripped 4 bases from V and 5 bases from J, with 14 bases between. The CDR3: CASSSPDLRETQYF. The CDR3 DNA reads TGTGCCAGCAGCTCCCCGGACCTTCGGGAGACCCAGTACTTC. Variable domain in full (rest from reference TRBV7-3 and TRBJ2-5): GAGVSQTPSNKVTEKGKYVELRCDPISGHTALYWYRQSLGQGPEFLIYFQGTGAADDSGLPNDRFFAVRPEGSVSTLKIQRTERGDSAVYLCASSSPDLRETQYFGPGTRLLVL.

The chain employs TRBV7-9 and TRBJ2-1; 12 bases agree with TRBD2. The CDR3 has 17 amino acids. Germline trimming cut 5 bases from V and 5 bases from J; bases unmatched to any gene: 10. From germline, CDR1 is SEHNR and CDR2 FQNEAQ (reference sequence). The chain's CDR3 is CASSPPGLAGSNNEQFF. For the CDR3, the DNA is TGTGCCAGCAGCCCCCCGGGACTAGCGGGCTCAAACAATGAGCAGTTCTTC.

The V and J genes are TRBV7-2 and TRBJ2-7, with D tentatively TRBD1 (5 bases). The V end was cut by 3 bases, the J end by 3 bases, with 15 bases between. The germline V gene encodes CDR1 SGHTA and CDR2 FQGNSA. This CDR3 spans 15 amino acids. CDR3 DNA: TGTGCCAGCAGCTTCTCTAGTCTGGGGCTCTACGAGCAGTACTTC. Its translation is CASSFSSLGLYEQYF.

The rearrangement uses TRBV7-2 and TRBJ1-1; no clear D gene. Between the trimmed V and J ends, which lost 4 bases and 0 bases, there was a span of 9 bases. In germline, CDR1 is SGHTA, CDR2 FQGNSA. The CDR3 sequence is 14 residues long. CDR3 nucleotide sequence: TGTGCCAGCAGCTCCAAACTTATGAACACTGAAGCTTTCTTT. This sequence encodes CASSSKLMNTEAFF.

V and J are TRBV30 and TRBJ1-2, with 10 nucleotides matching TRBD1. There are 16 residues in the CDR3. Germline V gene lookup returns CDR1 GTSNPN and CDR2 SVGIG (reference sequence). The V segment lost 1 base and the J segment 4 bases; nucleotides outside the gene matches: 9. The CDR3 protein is CAWSGGQGRSGYGYTF. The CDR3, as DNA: TGTGCCTGGAGTGGGGGACAGGGGAGGTCGGGCTATGGCTACACCTTC.

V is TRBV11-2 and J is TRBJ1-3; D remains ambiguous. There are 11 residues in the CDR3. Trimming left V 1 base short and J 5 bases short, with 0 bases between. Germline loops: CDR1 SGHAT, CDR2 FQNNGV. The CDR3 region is CASSLGNTIYF. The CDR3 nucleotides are TGTGCCAGCAGCTTAGGAAACACCATATATTTT.

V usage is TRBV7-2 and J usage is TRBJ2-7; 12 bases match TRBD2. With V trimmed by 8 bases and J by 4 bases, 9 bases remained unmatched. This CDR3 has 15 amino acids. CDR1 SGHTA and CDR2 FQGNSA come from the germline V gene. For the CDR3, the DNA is TGTGCCAGCCAAGTTCGGGGACTAGCGGGTTACGAGCAGTACTTC. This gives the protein CASQVRGLAGYEQYF.

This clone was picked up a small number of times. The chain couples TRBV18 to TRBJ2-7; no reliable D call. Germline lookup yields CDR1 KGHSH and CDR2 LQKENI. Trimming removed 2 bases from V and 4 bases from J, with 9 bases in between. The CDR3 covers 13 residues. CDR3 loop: CASSPSLGYEQYF. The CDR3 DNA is TGTGCCAGCTCACCATCCCTGGGTTACGAGCAGTACTTC.

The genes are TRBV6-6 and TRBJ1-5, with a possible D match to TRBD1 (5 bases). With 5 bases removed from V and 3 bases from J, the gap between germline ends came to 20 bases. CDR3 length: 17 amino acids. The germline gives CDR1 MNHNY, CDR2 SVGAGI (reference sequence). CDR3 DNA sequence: TGTGCCAGCAGTCCGGGCCAGGGAAGTCGTTACAATCAGCCCCAGCATTTT. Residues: CASSPGQGSRYNQPQHF.

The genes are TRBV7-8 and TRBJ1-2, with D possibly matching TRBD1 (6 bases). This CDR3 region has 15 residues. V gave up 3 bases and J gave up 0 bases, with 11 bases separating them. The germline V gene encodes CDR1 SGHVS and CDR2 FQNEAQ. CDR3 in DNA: TGTGCCAGCAGCTTGACAGGCCGAACTAACTATGGCTACACCTTC. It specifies CASSLTGRTNYGYTF.

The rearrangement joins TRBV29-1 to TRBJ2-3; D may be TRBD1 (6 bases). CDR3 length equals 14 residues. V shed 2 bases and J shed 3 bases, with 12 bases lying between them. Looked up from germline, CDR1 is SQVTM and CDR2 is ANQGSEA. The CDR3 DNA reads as TGCAGCGTTGAAAGATCTAGGGGGACAGATACGCAGTATTTT. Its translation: CSVERSRGTDTQYF.

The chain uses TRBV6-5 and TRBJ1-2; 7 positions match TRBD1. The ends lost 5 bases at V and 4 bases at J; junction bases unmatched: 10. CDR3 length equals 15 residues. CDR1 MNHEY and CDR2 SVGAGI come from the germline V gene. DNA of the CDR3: TGTGCCAGCAGTCGCCTCCAGGGGGAGGGCTATGGCTACACCTTC. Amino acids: CASSRLQGEGYGYTF.

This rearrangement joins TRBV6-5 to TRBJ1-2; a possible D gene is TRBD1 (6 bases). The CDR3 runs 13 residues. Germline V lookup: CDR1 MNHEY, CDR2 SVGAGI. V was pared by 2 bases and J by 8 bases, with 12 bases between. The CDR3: CASSYGEGEGYTF. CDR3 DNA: TGTGCCAGCAGTTACGGGGAGGGGGAGGGCTACACCTTC.

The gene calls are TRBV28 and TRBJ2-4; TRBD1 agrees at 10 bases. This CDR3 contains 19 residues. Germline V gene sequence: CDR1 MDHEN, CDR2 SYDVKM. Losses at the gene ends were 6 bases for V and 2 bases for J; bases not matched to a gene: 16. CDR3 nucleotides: TGTGCCAGCAGCTTAAGGGACAGGGGTCTTTCCTCGACCAAAAACATTCAGTACTTC. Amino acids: CASSLRDRGLSSTKNIQYF.

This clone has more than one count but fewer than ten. The CDR3 loop reads CASEGPLDEQYF. The CDR3 region has the DNA TGTGCCAGTGAGGGGCCACTCGACGAGCAGTACTTC. V is TRBV6-5 and J is TRBJ2-7; D tentatively fits TRBD1 or TRBD2 (5 bases each). V lost 9 bases and J lost 5, with 14 bases in between. Germline V gene data show CDR1 as MNHEY and CDR2 as SVGAGI. The CDR3 is 12 amino acids.

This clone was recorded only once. CDR3 in amino acids: CASSLEATKNIQYF. DNA for the CDR3: TGTGCCAGCAGCTTAGAAGCAACCAAAAACATTCAGTACTTC. The chain uses TRBV7-9 and TRBJ2-4; D is ambiguous. The V gene's germline CDR1 is SEHNR and CDR2 FQNEAQ (reference sequence). Trimming cost V 1 base and J 2 bases, with 6 bases left between them. The CDR3 totals 14 residues.

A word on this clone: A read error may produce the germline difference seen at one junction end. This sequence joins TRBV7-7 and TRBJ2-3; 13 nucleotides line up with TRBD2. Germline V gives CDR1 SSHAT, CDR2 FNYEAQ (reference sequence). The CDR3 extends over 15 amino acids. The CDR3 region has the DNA TGTGCTAGCAGCCGACTAGCGGGAGGTCCCGATACGCAGTATTTT. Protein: CASSRLAGGPDTQYF.

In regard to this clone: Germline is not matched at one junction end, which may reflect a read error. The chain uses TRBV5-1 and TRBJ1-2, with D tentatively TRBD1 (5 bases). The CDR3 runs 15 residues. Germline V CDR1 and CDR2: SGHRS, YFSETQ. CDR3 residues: CASSYALLRRDPPAF. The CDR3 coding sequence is TGCGCCAGCAGCTACGCGTTGCTACGGCGGGACCCCCCCGCCTTC.